The rows below give T cell receptor beta chains drawn from one sample of a study of naive and memory T cell subsets. TCRdb recomputed calls from the UMI-ligation and nested PCR reads with MiXCR, one row per CDR3 protein. Of some 80,000 distinct CDR3 sequences detected, approximately 9.2% appear once; the ten largest clones hold less than 1.5%. The sample comprised naive CD8+ T cells from blood. The receptors were sampled from a human donor in good health. CDR3s include the opening cysteine and the closing phenylalanine or tryptophan. A D gene is named only where the DNA matches it firmly. Rows give clone size only sometimes, using once, few, many, or a class for an expanded clone.

v_call	clone_size	d_call	j_call	cdr3_nt	cdr3_aa
TRBV28	many	-	TRBJ1-1	TGTGCCAGCAGTTTGGAGGGAGTCACTGAAGCTTTCTTT	CASSLEGVTEAFF
TRBV6-1	many	-	TRBJ2-1	TGTGCCAGCAGTGAAGATCCACAGTACAATGAGCAGTTCTTC	CASSEDPQYNEQFF
TRBV4-3	many	TRBD1	TRBJ2-7	TGCGCCAGCAGCCAAGAATGGACAGGGAACTACGAGCAGTACTTC	CASSQEWTGNYEQYF
TRBV20-1	-	-	TRBJ1-5	TGCAGTGCTAGATCGGGGGTAGACAATCAGCCCCAGCATTTT	CSARSGVDNQPQHF
TRBV28	-	-	TRBJ2-7	TGTGCCAGCAGTCCGGGCGACTTCTACGAGCAGTACTTC	CASSPGDFYEQYF
TRBV20-1	many	TRBD2	TRBJ2-2	TGCAGTGCTTATAATAGCGGGAACGATGTCACCGGGGAGCTGTTTTTT	CSAYNSGNDVTGELFF
TRBV28	many	TRBD2	TRBJ2-7	TGTGCCAGCGAGAGTAGCGGGATTACCGACGAGCAGTACTTC	CASESSGITDEQYF
TRBV15	-	-	TRBJ2-1	TGTGCCACCAGCAGTTCCGGGACCAGGGGTGAGCAGTTCTTC	CATSSSGTRGEQFF
TRBV6-6	many	-	TRBJ2-5	TGTGCCAGCAGTTATCTGGGGGCGGGAGAGACCCAGTACTTC	CASSYLGAGETQYF
TRBV7-9	-	TRBD2	TRBJ2-1	TGTGCCAGCAGCTCACTAGAATCGACTAGCGGGAGGGTGAATGAGCAGTTCTTC	CASSSLESTSGRVNEQFF
TRBV2	-	-	TRBJ2-5	TGTGCCAGCAGTGAAGTACTTCAGTACCAAGAGACCCAGTACTTC	CASSEVLQYQETQYF
TRBV2	many	-	TRBJ2-3	TGTGCCTTGAGAGCGGACACAGATACGCAGTATTTT	CALRADTDTQYF
TRBV9	-	-	TRBJ2-3	TGTGCCAGCAGCCCCCGTGTGGGCTCTAGCACAGATACGCAGTATTTT	CASSPRVGSSTDTQYF
TRBV24-1	-	-	TRBJ2-2	TGTGCCACCACCGGAGACAGCCAAAGGGAGCTGTTTTTT	CATTGDSQRELFF
TRBV9	-	TRBD2	TRBJ2-2	TGTGCCAGCAGCACCGTAGCGGGAGGTGTGGAGCTGTTTTTT	CASSTVAGGVELFF
TRBV27	few	TRBD2	TRBJ2-7	TGTGCCAGCAGTTTAGCGGGAGGCGCCTACGAGCAGTACTTC	CASSLAGGAYEQYF
TRBV6-2/TRBV6-3	-	-	TRBJ2-7	TGTGCCAGCAGTATTCTGATGGGCTCCTACGAGCAGTACTTC	CASSILMGSYEQYF
TRBV29-1	many	TRBD1	TRBJ1-2	TGCAGCGTTGGCCCACAGGGGGCCCTCAACTATGGCTACACCTTC	CSVGPQGALNYGYTF
TRBV29-1	many	-	TRBJ2-2	TGCAGCGTTGAGGAAGGGCAGGCCGTTGGGGAGCTGTTTTTT	CSVEEGQAVGELFF
TRBV10-3	few	-	TRBJ1-5	TGTGCCATCAGTGGGGCAGGGGCTAGCAATCAGCCCCAGCATTTT	CAISGAGASNQPQHF
TRBV5-5	many	-	TRBJ2-2	TGTGCCAGCAGCCTCAAGAACACCGGGGAGCTGTTTTTT	CASSLKNTGELFF
TRBV15	many	-	TRBJ2-2	TGTGCCACCAGCGCCTTCCGAGGTAGCACCGGGGAGCTGTTTTTT	CATSAFRGSTGELFF
TRBV7-9	few	-	TRBJ2-5	TGTGCCAGCAGCTTAGCGCAACGTCTAGCGTCTGAGGGGGAAGAGACCCAGTACTTC	CASSLAQRLASEGEETQYF
TRBV10-3	-	-	TRBJ2-7	TGTGCCATCAGGCGACTAGGGACCAACTACGAGCAGTACTTC	CAIRRLGTNYEQYF
TRBV7-9	-	-	TRBJ2-1	TGTGCCAGCAGCTTAGTCAGCAATGAGCAGTTCTTC	CASSLVSNEQFF
TRBV4-2	many	TRBD1	TRBJ2-7	TGTGCCAGCAGCCAGGACAGGGGGCGCTTCGACGAGCAGTACTTC	CASSQDRGRFDEQYF
TRBV20-1	-	TRBD1	TRBJ2-5	TGCAGTGCTTCCGGGACAGGGGGTCAAGAGACCCAGTACTTC	CSASGTGGQETQYF
TRBV29-1	few	TRBD1	TRBJ2-7	TGCAGCGTTGTTCCCGTCCCCCTGACAGGGCTATTAAGCGAGCAGTACTTC	CSVVPVPLTGLLSEQYF
TRBV23-1	-	TRBD1	TRBJ2-4	TGCGCCAGCAGCCCCCTAAGTGACCATCCGACAGGGGGCTTAAACATTCAGTACTTC	CASSPLSDHPTGGLNIQYF
TRBV12-3/TRBV12-4	many	-	TRBJ2-3	TGTGCCAGCAGTTATGGATCGGACACAGATACGCAGTATTTT	CASSYGSDTDTQYF
TRBV6-6	-	-	TRBJ2-3	TGTGCCAGCAGTTACTCGGACCGACGCACAGATACGCAGTATTTT	CASSYSDRRTDTQYF
TRBV5-1	many	-	TRBJ1-2	TGCGCCAGCAGCTTGGACAGGTTGGGCTACACCTTC	CASSLDRLGYTF
TRBV6-6	few	TRBD1	TRBJ2-7	TGTGCCAGCAGCTGGGACAGGGGTCCTTACGAGCAGTACTTC	CASSWDRGPYEQYF
TRBV5-5	few	TRBD1	TRBJ1-1	TGTGCCAGCAGCTCAGGGGGCTCTGGGCGAGCTTTCTTT	CASSSGGSGRAFF
TRBV20-1	many	-	TRBJ2-7	TGCAGTGCTAGAGTCCGAACCTCCTACGAGCAGTACTTC	CSARVRTSYEQYF
TRBV29-1	many	TRBD1	TRBJ1-1	TGCAGCGTTGAAACCTCGACAGGGACAGGAACTGAAGCTTTCTTT	CSVETSTGTGTEAFF
TRBV13	few	-	TRBJ2-5	TGTGCCAGCAGCACAGACGGGAGTCAAGAGACCCAGTACTTC	CASSTDGSQETQYF
TRBV2	-	-	TRBJ2-2	TGTGCCAGCAGGGGGTTAAGCGGGGAGCTGTTTTTT	CASRGLSGELFF
TRBV10-2	-	-	TRBJ2-1	TGCGCCAGCAGTGAGAGGGGGGGTGGGATCTACAATGAGCAGTTCTTC	CASSERGGGIYNEQFF
TRBV28	few	TRBD2	TRBJ2-1	TGTGCCAGCAGTTTCGGCGGGAGCCGGACGGCGGAGCAGTTCTTC	CASSFGGSRTAEQFF
TRBV29-1	many	TRBD2	TRBJ2-5	TGCAGCGTTGAAGGGGCTAGCGGGATGATAGAGACCCAGTACTTC	CSVEGASGMIETQYF
TRBV9	-	TRBD1	TRBJ2-5	TGTGCCAGCAGCGCGACAGGGGCACAAGAGACCCAGTACTTC	CASSATGAQETQYF
TRBV10-2	-	TRBD2	TRBJ2-3	TGCGCTACAGCGGGAGTCCCGGGAGATACGCAGTATTTT	CATAGVPGDTQYF
TRBV5-4	few	-	TRBJ1-4	TGTGCCAGCAGCTCGCCATCCCTGCTAACGAATGAAAAACTGTTTTTT	CASSSPSLLTNEKLFF
TRBV20-1	many	TRBD2	TRBJ2-1	TGCAGTGCTAGAGGGACTAGCAATGAGCAGTTCTTC	CSARGTSNEQFF
TRBV7-2	few	-	TRBJ2-7	TGTGCCAGCAGCTTAGTTTTAGATATGGACGAGCAGTACTTC	CASSLVLDMDEQYF
TRBV4-3	many	-	TRBJ2-7	TGCGCCAGCAGCCAAGATCGGGGGAGCTCCTACGAGCAGTACTTC	CASSQDRGSSYEQYF
TRBV7-6	many	-	TRBJ1-3	TGTGCCAGCAGCTTAGCGAATGGAAACACCATATATTTT	CASSLANGNTIYF
TRBV6-2/TRBV6-3	-	-	TRBJ1-1	TGTGCCAGCAGTTCGCACGCCCGGGGAACTGAAGCTTTCTTT	CASSSHARGTEAFF
TRBV5-1	-	TRBD1	TRBJ2-1	TGCGCCAGCAGCTCGGACAGGGGGCTAGCCAATGAGCAGTTCTTC	CASSSDRGLANEQFF
TRBV28	-	TRBD2	TRBJ2-7	TGTGCCAGCAGTTTTGTTCCCACTAGCGGGCTCACTCCCGAGCAGTACTTC	CASSFVPTSGLTPEQYF